This TCR beta chain derives from a study of blood T cell repertoires in COVID-19. The CDR3 covers 19 residues. The germline gives CDR1 SGHVS, CDR2 FQNEAQ. Unmatched junction bases numbered 22, after V lost 6 bases and J lost 8 bases. Method: immunoSEQ multiplex PCR; TCRdb's copy keeps in-frame clones and lacks some. The table lists nearly 50,000 clones, roughly 86% of them singletons. Sequencing input: peripheral blood. The TCR comes from a man in his forties with active COVID-19. The chain employs TRBV7-8 and TRBJ2-1; 10 positions agree with TRBD1. The CDR3 here is CASSLNRQGAAKIFHEQFF. CDR3 nucleotide sequence: TGTGCCAGCAGTCTTAATAGACAGGGGGCCGCTAAGATATTTCATGAGCAGTTCTTC. The full variable domain, its missing parts supplied by reference TRBV7-8 and TRBJ2-1, is GAGVSQSPRYKVAKRGQDVALRCDPISGHVSLFWYQQALGQGPEFLTYFQNEAQLDKSGLPSDRFFAERPEGSVSTLKIQRTQQEDSAVYLCASSLNRQGAAKIFHEQFFGPGTRLTVL.